This TCR beta chain was captured by sequencing in a study of Ad26.COV2.S vaccination and SARS-CoV-2 variants. Assay used: immunoSEQ multiplex PCR; TCRdb lists only in-frame clones, some missing. The sample yields hundreds of thousands of clones, around 90% seen once. Noted treatment: roughly 19 received Ad26.COV2.S at low or high dose, single or two shots; several received placebo; per-sample allocation not given. After the first vaccine or placebo injection, samples were drawn on day 63. Built on an Ad26 vector, the vaccine expressed Wuhan-strain SARS-CoV-2 spike. Whole-study findings and limits: Substantial breadth in spike-specific CD8+ and CD4+ T cell responses was reportedly seen after vaccination. Placebo recipients and vaccine recipients were similar in non-spike TCR breadth.

With regard to this clone: The target antigen is unknown.

This receptor was identified in a person between 18 and 65 years old who received the Ad26.COV2.S COVID-19 vaccine or a placebo. The material was peripheral blood, obtained in a trial of Ad26.COV2.S vaccine versus placebo.

The CDR3 is CASKGQGRTGELFF. The CDR3 DNA sequence: TGCGCCAGCAAAGGACAGGGGCGTACCGGGGAGCTGTTTTTT. The chain links TRBV5-1 to TRBJ2-2, with 9 bases that match TRBD1. Germline values: CDR1 SGHRS, CDR2 YFSETQ. The CDR3 is 14 amino acids. Germline trimming cut 6 bases from V and 5 bases from J; bases unmatched to any gene: 5.